This entry describes one T cell receptor (beta chain). This entry belongs to a study of blood T cell repertoires in COVID-19. Study context: The analysed material was cDNA or gDNA that came from T cells, B-cell-depleted T cells, or PBMCs.

Clinical history reported by participants formed the basis on which cohorts were assigned. Recovered status applied to Cohort 3 donors who had two consecutive negative PCRs. It also applied to those with clearance or with symptom resolution. The protocol was immunoSEQ multiplex PCR, while the TCRdb copy is restricted to in-frame clones and leaves out a portion. The sample includes 360,000 or so clones, 85% to 90% of them seen just once. V was clipped by 5 bases and J by 4 bases, with 15 bases between them. Germline V gene data show CDR1 as SGHRS and CDR2 as YFSETQ. The CDR3 is 14 amino acids. The TCR sequence derives from a woman younger than 45 who had recovered from COVID-19. Sequenced input: PBMCs or T cells enriched from blood (not recorded which). The chain employs TRBV5-1 and TRBJ1-2; D perhaps matches TRBD1 (6 bases). The CDR3 reads CASRSRDTGYGYTF. The CDR3, as DNA: TGCGCCAGCAGATCCCGGGACACCGGCTATGGCTACACCTTC.